This TCR beta chain stems from a study of T cells in Graves' hyperthyroidism and ophthalmopathy. This clonotype came up many times. Trimming pared 5 bases from V and 7 bases from J, leaving 15 bases between. Germline loops: CDR1 SGHTA, CDR2 FQGNSA. This CDR3 is 15 amino acids long. Amplification targeted TCR beta CDR3 regions from RNA transcripts. A first-round RT-PCR of the TCR CDR3 used the HTBI primer set. TCRdb re-called the multiplex PCR reads with MiXCR, one entry per CDR3 protein. The sample shows about 360,000 distinct CDR3 sequences, over 10% of them seen only once. The gene calls are TRBV7-2 and TRBJ1-6, with no clear D. This receptor was identified in a woman under 30 with Graves' hyperthyroidism. Sequenced material: blood. This CDR3 reads CASSVRLLENSPLHF. The CDR3 coding sequence is TGTGCCAGCAGCGTAAGACTGCTCGAGAATTCACCCCTCCACTTT.